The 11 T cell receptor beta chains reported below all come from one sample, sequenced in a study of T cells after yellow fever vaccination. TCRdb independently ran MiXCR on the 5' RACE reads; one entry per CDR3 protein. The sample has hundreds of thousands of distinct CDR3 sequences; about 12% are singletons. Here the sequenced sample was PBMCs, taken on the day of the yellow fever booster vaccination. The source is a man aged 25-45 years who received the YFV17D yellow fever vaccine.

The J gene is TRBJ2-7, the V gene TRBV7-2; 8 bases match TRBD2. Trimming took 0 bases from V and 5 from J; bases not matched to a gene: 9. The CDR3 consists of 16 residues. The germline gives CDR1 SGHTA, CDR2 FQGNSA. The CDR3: CASSLARAGVSNEQYF. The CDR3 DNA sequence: TGTGCCAGCAGCTTAGCGAGAGCGGGAGTATCCAACGAGCAGTACTTC.

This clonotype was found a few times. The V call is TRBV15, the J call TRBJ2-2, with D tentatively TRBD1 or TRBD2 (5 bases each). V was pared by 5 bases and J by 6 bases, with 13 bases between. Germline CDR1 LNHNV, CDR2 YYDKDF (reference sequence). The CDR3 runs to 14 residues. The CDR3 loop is CATSGGGGAGELFF. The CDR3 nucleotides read TGTGCCACCAGCGGGGGTGGTGGGGCCGGGGAGCTGTTTTTT.

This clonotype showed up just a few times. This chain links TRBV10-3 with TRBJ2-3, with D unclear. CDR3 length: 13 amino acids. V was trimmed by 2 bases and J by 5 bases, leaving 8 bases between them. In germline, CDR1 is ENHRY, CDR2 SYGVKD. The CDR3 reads CAISEVGEDTQYF. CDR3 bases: TGTGCCATCAGTGAGGTTGGGGAAGATACGCAGTATTTT.

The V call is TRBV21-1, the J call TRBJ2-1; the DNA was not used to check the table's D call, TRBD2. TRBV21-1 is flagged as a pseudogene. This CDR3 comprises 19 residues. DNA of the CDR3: TGTGCCAGCAGCAGAACGGGACTAGCGGGAATTCAGGGAAACAATGAGCAGTTCTTC. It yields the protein CASSRTGLAGIQGNNEQFF.

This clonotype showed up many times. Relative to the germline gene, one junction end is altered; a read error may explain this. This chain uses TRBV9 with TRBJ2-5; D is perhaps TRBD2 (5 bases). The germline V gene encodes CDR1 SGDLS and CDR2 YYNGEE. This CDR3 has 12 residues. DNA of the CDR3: TGTGCCAGCAGTGTAGGCGGGGAGACCCAGTACTTC. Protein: CASSVGGETQYF.

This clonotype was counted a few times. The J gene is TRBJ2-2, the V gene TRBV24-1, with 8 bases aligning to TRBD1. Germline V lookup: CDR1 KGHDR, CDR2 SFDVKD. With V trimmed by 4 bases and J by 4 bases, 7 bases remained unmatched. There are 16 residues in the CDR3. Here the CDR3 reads CATSDPRQGLTGELFF. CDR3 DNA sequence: TGTGCCACCAGTGACCCCCGACAGGGGCTCACCGGGGAGCTGTTTTTT.

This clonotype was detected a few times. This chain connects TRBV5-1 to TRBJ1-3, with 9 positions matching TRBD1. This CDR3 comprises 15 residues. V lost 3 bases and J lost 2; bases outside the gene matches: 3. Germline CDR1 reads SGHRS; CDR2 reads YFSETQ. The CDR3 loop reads CASSSRQGAGNTIYF. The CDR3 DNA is TGCGCCAGCAGCTCTCGACAGGGGGCTGGAAACACCATATATTTT.

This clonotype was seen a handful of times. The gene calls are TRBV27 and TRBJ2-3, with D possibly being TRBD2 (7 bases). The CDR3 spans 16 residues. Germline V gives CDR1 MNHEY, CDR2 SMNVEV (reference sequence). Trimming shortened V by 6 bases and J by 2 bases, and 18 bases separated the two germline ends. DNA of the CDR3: TGTGCCAGCAGAGGGGGGGCAGGGGCCCCCACAGATACGCAGTATTTT. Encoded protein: CASRGGAGAPTDTQYF.

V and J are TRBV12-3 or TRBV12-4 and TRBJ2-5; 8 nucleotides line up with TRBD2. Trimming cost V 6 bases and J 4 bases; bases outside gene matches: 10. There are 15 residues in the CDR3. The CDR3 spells CASSPWSGRGETQYF. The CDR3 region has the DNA TGTGCCAGCAGCCCGTGGAGCGGGAGAGGAGAGACCCAGTACTTC.

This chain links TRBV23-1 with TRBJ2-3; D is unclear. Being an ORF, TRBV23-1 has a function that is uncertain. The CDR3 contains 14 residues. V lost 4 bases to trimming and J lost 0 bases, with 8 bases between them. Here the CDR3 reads CASSRPDSTDTQYF. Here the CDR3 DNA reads TGCGCCAGCAGTCGACCAGACAGCACAGATACGCAGTATTTT.

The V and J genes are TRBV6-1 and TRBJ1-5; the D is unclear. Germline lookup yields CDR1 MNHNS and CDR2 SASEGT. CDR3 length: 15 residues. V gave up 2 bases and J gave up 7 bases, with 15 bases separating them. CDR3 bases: TGTGCCAGCAGTGAAAGTCGGGTGGGTCCCCAGCCCCAGCATTTT. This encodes CASSESRVGPQPQHF.